The table lists the clone carrying this TCR beta chain with many counts. What was amplified from RNA transcripts were TCR beta CDR3 regions. The HTBI primer set drove a first-round RT-PCR of the TCR CDR3. TCRdb used MiXCR to reprocess the multiplex PCR reads, holding one entry per CDR3 protein. The table records under 250,000 distinct CDR3 sequences, approximately 25% of them present only once. Germline V gives CDR1 SNHLY, CDR2 FYNNEI. Trimming took 2 bases from V and 4 from J, leaving 24 bases between them. The CDR3 has 18 amino acids. This entry comes from a study of T cells in Graves' hyperthyroidism and ophthalmopathy. Disease duration was under 3 months in the ophthalmopathy patients, who also had a Clinical Activity Score of at least 3 and a NOSPECS grade of at least 4.

The clonotype was recovered from a woman between 40 and 50 years old with Graves' ophthalmopathy. The V and J genes are TRBV2 and TRBJ2-7; D may be TRBD1 or TRBD2 (5 bases each). What was sequenced was blood. CDR3 in DNA: TGTGCCAGCAGTGAAATGTTAATTGGGGACGGCCTTCAGTACGAGCAGTACTTC. It is translated as CASSEMLIGDGLQYEQYF. Variable domain in full (rest from reference TRBV2 and TRBJ2-7): EPEVTQTPSHQVTQMGQEVILRCVPISNHLYFYWYRQILGQKVEFLVSFYNNEISEKSEIFDDQFSVERPDGSNFTLKIRSTKLEDSAMYFCASSEMLIGDGLQYEQYFGPGTRLTVT.